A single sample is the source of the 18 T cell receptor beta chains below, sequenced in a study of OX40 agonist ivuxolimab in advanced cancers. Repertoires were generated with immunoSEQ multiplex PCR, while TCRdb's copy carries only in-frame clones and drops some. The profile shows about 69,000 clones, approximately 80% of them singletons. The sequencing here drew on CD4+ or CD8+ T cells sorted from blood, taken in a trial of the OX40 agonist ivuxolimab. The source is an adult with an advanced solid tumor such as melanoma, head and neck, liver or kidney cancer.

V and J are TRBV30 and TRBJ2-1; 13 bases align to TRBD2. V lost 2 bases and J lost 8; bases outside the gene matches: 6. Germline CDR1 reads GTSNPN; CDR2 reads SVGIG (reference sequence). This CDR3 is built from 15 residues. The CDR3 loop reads CAWSPGLAGVYEQFF. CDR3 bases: TGTGCCTGGAGTCCCGGACTAGCGGGAGTCTATGAGCAGTTCTTC.

The CDR3 reads CSVESGMYEQYF. The CDR3 bases are TGCAGCGTTGAATCTGGGATGTACGAGCAGTACTTC. This sequence joins TRBV29-1 and TRBJ2-7, with D hard to call. CDR3 length: 12 amino acids. V gave up 2 bases and J gave up 4 bases, with 9 bases separating them. Germline CDR1 SQVTM, CDR2 ANQGSEA.

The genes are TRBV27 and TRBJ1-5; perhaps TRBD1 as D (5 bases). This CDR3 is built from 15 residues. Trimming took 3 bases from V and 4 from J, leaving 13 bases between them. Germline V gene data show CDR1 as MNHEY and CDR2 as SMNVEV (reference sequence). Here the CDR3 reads CASSFEGGTNQPQHF. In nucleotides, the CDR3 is TGTGCCAGCAGTTTTGAGGGCGGGACGAATCAGCCCCAGCATTTT.

CDR3 DNA sequence: TGTGCCAGCAGCTTAGAAGCAAACAATGAGCAGTTCTTC. It yields the protein CASSLEANNEQFF. The V call is TRBV11-3, the J call TRBJ2-1; no reliable D call. The CDR3 is 13 amino acids. Looked up from germline, CDR1 is SGHNT and CDR2 is YENEEA. V was trimmed by 0 bases and J by 5 bases, leaving 5 bases between them.

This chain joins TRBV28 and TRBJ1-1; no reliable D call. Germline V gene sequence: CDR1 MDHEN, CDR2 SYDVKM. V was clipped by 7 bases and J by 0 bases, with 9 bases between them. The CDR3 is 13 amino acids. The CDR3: CASKVTVNTEAFF. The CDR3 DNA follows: TGTGCCAGCAAAGTGACGGTGAACACTGAAGCTTTCTTT.

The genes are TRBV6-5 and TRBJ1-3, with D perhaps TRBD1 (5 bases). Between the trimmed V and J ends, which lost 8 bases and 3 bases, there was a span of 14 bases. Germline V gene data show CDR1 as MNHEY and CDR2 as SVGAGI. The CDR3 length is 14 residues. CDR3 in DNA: TGTGCCAGCGGCAGGGCACGTCTTGGAAACACCATATATTTT. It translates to CASGRARLGNTIYF.

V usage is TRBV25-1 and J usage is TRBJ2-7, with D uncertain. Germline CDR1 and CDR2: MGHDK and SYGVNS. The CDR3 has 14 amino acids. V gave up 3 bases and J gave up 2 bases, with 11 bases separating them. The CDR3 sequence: CASSDRLLTYEQYF. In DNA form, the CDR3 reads TGTGCCAGCAGTGACCGACTTCTTACCTACGAGCAGTACTTC.

CDR3 region: CASSRRGGQGYEQYF. The CDR3 region has the DNA TGTGCCAGTAGCCGAAGAGGGGGGCAAGGCTACGAGCAGTACTTC. The chain links TRBV19 to TRBJ2-7; possibly TRBD1 or TRBD2 for D (6 bases each). Trimming took 6 bases from V and 3 from J, leaving 18 bases between them. The germline V gene has CDR1 LNHDA and CDR2 SQIVND (reference sequence). The CDR3 has 15 residues.

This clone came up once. The DNA of the CDR3 is TGTGCCTGGAGAGGGAGCCACACCGGGGAGCTGTTTTTT. It specifies CAWRGSHTGELFF. This chain links TRBV30 with TRBJ2-2; D is perhaps TRBD2 (5 bases). This CDR3 contains 13 residues. Germline CDR1 is GTSNPN and CDR2 is SVGIG (reference sequence). V was cut by 3 bases and J by 3 bases, with 8 bases left in between. Filled out from reference TRBV30 and TRBJ2-2, the complete variable domain reads SQTIHQWPATLVQPVGSPLSLECTVEGTSNPNLYWYRQAAGRGLQLLFYSVGIGQISSEVPQNLSASRPQDRQFILSSKKLLLSDSGFYLCAWRGSHTGELFFGEGSRLTVL.

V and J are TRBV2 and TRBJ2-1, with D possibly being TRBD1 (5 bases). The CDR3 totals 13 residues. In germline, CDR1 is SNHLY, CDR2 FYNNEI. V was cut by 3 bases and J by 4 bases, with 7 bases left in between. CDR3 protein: CASSEDIYNEQFF. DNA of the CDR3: TGTGCCAGCAGTGAGGACATATACAATGAGCAGTTCTTC.

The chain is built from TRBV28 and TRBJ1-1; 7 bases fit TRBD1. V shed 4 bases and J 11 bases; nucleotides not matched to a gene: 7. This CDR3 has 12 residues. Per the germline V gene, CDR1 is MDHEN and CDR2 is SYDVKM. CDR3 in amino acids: CASSSPTGRAFF. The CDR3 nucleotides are TGTGCCAGCAGTTCCCCGACAGGGCGGGCTTTCTTT.

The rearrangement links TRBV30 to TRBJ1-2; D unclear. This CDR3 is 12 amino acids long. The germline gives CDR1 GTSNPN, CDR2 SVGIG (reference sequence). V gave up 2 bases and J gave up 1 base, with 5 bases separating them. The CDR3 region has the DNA TGTGCCTGGAGTAGGATTAACTATGGCTACACCTTC. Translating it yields CAWSRINYGYTF.

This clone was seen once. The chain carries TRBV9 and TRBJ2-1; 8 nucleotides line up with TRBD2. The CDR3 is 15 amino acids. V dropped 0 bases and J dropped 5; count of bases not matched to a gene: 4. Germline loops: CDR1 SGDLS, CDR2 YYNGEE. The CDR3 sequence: CASSVDSGGNNEQFF. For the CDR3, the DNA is TGTGCCAGCAGCGTAGATTCGGGGGGGAACAATGAGCAGTTCTTC. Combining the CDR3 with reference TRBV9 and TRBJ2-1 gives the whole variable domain DSGVTQTPKHLITATGQRVTLRCSPRSGDLSVYWYQQSLDQGLQFLIQYYNGEERAKGNILERFSAQQFPDLHSELNLSSLELGDSALYFCASSVDSGGNNEQFFGPGTRLTVL.

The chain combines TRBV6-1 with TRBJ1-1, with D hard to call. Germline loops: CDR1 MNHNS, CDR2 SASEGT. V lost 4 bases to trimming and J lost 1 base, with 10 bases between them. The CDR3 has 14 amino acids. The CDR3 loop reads CASSALVTNTEAFF. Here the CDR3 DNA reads TGTGCCAGCAGTGCTCTAGTAACGAACACTGAAGCTTTCTTT.

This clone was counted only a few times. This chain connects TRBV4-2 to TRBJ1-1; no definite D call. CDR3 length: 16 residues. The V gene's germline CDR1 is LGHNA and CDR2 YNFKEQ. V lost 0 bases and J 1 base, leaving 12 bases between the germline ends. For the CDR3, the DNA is TGTGCCAGCAGCCAAGATATGGCAGAGAAGAACACTGAAGCTTTCTTT. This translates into CASSQDMAEKNTEAFF.

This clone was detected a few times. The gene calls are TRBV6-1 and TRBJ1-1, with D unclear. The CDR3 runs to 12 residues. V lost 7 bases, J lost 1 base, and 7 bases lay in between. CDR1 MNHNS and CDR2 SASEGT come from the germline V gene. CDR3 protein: CASKRPNTEAFF. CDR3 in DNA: TGTGCCAGCAAGAGGCCGAACACTGAAGCTTTCTTT.

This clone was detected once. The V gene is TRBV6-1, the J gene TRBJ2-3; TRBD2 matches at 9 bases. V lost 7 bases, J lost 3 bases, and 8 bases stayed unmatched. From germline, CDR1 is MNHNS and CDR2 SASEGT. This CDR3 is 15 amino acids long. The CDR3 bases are TGTGCCAGCATGGGCGGGGGGGCCTGGACAGATACGCAGTATTTT. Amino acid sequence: CASMGGGAWTDTQYF.

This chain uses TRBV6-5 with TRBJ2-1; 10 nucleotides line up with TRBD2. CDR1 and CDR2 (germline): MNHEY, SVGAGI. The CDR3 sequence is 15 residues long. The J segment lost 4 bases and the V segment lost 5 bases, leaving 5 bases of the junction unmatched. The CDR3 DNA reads TGTGCCAGCAGTAGCGGGAGGGGGGGTTACAATGAGCAGTTCTTC. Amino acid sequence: CASSSGRGGYNEQFF.